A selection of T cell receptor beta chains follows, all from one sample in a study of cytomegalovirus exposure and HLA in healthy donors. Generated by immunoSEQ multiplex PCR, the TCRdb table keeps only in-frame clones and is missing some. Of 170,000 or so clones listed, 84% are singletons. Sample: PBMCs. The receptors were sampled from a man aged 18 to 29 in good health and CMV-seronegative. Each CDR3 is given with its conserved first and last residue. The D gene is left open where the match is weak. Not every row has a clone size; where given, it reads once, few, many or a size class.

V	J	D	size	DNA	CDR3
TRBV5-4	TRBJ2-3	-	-	TGTGCCAGCAGCCTCTCCGCAGATACGCAGTATTTT	CASSLSADTQYF
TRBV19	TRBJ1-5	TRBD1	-	TGTGCCAGTAGTCCCTCACAGGGGGCGACTCAGCCCCAGCATTTT	CASSPSQGATQPQHF
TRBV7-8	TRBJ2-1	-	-	TGTGCCAGCAGCCGGCAAGGGACTTACGATGAGCAGTTCTTC	CASSRQGTYDEQFF
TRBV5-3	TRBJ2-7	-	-	TGTGCCAGAAGCCCCTCGGGGGTTTGTGACGAGCAGTACTTC	CARSPSGVCDEQYF
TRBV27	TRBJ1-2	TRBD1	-	TGTGCCAGCAGTTCTGGACAGGGGGTCGACTATGGCTACACCTTC	CASSSGQGVDYGYTF
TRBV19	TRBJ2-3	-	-	TGTGCCAGTAGTCGGGGATCAGAGGTTTATTTT	CASSRGSEVYF
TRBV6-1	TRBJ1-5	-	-	TGTGCCAGCAGCGAGGCCCTTCGGGATCAGCCCCAGCATTTT	CASSEALRDQPQHF
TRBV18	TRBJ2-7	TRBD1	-	TGTGCCAGCTCACCACATCAGGGGGCTCGGGAAGAGCAGTACTTC	CASSPHQGAREEQYF
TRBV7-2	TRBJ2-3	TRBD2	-	TGTGCCAGCAGCGAGACAGGGGCTAGCGGGAGAGCGCAGTATTTT	CASSETGASGRAQYF
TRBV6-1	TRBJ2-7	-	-	TGTGCCACCCGGGACACTAAACACGAGCAGTACTTC	CATRDTKHEQYF
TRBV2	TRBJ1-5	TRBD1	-	TGTGCCAGCAGAACCGGACAGGCCGGAGAGTACAATCAGCCCCAGCATTTT	CASRTGQAGEYNQPQHF
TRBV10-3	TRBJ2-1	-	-	TGTGCCATCAGCACCGGGACTGAGTACAATGAGCAGTTCTTC	CAISTGTEYNEQFF
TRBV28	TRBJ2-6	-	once	TGTGCCAGCAGTTTCCGTAGTGCTGGGGCCAACGTCCTGACTTTC	CASSFRSAGANVLTF
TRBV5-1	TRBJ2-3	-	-	TGCGCCAGCAGCTTAGCTAGCACAGATACGCAGTATTTT	CASSLASTDTQYF
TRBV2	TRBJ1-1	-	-	TGTGCCAGCAGAGGGGCTGAAGCTTTCTTT	CASRGAEAFF
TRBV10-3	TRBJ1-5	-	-	TGTGCCATCAGTGATCTGGCAGAAAATCAGCCCCAGCATTTT	CAISDLAENQPQHF
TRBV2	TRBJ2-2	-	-	TGTGCCAGCAGTGAAGGGAACAGGGGAGGCACCGGGGAGCTGTTTTTT	CASSEGNRGGTGELFF
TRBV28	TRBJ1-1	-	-	TGTGCCAGCAGTTTATGGGGGGAGGCCACTGAAGCTTTCTTT	CASSLWGEATEAFF
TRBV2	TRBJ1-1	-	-	TGTGCCAGCAGTTGGGCGTACACTGAAGCTTTCTTT	CASSWAYTEAFF
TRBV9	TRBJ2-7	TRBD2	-	TGTGCCAGCAGCCCCCGAGGGGGGACTAGCGGAGACTACGAGCAGTACTTC	CASSPRGGTSGDYEQYF
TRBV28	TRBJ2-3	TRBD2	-	TGTGCCAGCAGTTTATACCCTAGCGGGAGGGCAGATACGCAGTATTTT	CASSLYPSGRADTQYF
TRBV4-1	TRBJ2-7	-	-	TGCGCCAGCAGCCAAGAAGGACTGGGACTCTACGAGCAGTACTTC	CASSQEGLGLYEQYF
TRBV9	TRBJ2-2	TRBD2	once	TGTGCCAGCAGCGTTTATCCCGGACTAGCGAACACCGGGGAGCTGTTTTTT	CASSVYPGLANTGELFF
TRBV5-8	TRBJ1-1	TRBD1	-	TGTGCCAGCCGACAGGGGGGCACTGAAGCTTTCTTT	CASRQGGTEAFF
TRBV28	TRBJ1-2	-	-	TGTGCCAGCAGACAGATTAATAACTATGGCTACACCTTC	CASRQINNYGYTF
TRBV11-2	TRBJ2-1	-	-	TGTGCCAGCAGCCCGCAGTATTATGAGCAGTTCTTC	CASSPQYYEQFF
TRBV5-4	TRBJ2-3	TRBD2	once	TGTGCCAGCAGCTCCGGACGAGCGGGAGGCGCAGATACGCAGTATTTT	CASSSGRAGGADTQYF
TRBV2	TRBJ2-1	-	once	TGTGCCAGTCACAGGGAATTCGACAATGAGCAGTTCTTC	CASHREFDNEQFF
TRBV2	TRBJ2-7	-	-	TGTGCCAGCAGTGAAACCCGGGGATCCTCCTACGAGCAGTACTTC	CASSETRGSSYEQYF
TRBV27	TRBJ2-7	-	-	TGTGCCAGCAGTTTATCGGGGACTGGAATACTCTCCTACGAGCAGTACTTC	CASSLSGTGILSYEQYF
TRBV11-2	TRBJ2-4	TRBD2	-	TGTGCCAGCAGCTTGACCTACGGGAGGGTTCAGTACTTC	CASSLTYGRVQYF
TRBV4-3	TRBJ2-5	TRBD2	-	TGCGCCAGCAGCCAAGTTAGCGGGAGCGGGAGTGAGACCCAGTACTTC	CASSQVSGSGSETQYF
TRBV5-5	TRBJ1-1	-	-	TGTGCCAGCAGCTTCCTCGGGACAATGACCGAAGCTTTCTTT	CASSFLGTMTEAFF
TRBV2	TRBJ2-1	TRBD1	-	TGTGCCAGCAGTGATCGGGACAGGGGTTACAATGAGCAGTTCTTC	CASSDRDRGYNEQFF
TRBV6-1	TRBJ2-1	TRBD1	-	TGTGCCGGGGCCGCCGGGACAGGGGCCTACAATGAGCAGTTCTTC	CAGAAGTGAYNEQFF
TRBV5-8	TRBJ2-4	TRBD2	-	TGTGCCAGCAGCTTCGGGAGGGGGGGACGGGAGGCCAAAAACATTCAGTACTTC	CASSFGRGGREAKNIQYF
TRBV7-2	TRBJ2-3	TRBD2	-	TGTGCCAGCAGCTCCATAGCGGGAGGAGTTGATACGCAGTATTTT	CASSSIAGGVDTQYF
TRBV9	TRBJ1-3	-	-	TGTGCCAGCAGCGTAGCTCACAGTAACGACGCCTCTGGAAACACCATATATTTT	CASSVAHSNDASGNTIYF
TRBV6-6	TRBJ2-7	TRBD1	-	TGTGCCAGCAGTTCAGTATGGTTAGGGGGCGACCACGAGCAGTACTTC	CASSSVWLGGDHEQYF
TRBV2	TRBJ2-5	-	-	TGTGCCAGCAGTGAAGCAGGGGGGGTTGTGGAGACCCAGTACTTC	CASSEAGGVVETQYF
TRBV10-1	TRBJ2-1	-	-	TGCGCCAGCAGTGAGGGGCTAGCGTCCTACAATGAGCAGTTCTTC	CASSEGLASYNEQFF
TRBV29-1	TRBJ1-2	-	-	TGCAGCGCTGGACAGCTTTATGGCTACACCTTC	CSAGQLYGYTF
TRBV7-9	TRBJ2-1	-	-	TGTGCCAGCACCCCTTATAGCTCCTACAATGAGCAGTTCTTC	CASTPYSSYNEQFF
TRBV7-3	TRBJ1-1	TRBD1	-	TGTGCCAGCAGCCCGGACAGGGTAAGGAACACTGAAGCTTTCTTT	CASSPDRVRNTEAFF
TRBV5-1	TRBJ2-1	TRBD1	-	TGCGCCAGCAGCCGAGGATTAACAGGGGTAAATGAGCAGTTCTTC	CASSRGLTGVNEQFF
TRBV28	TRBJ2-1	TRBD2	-	TGTGCCAGCAGTTTACGCCCCGCTAGCGGGAGGAATGAGCAGTTCTTC	CASSLRPASGRNEQFF
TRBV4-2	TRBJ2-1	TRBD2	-	TGTGCCAGCAGCCAAGGCGGAGGGACTAGCGAATACTATCGGGACAATGAGCAGTTCTTC	CASSQGGGTSEYYRDNEQFF
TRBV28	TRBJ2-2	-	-	TGTGCCAGCAGTCAGGGTGGCGGGGAGCTGTTTTTT	CASSQGGGELFF
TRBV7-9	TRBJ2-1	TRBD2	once	TGTGCCAGCAGCTTACTAGCGGGAGATGAGCAGTTCTTC	CASSLLAGDEQFF
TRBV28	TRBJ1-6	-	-	TGTGCCAGCAGTTTTTCCGGGGGTTCACCCCTCCACTTT	CASSFSGGSPLHF